These 30 T cell receptor beta chains originate from one sample sequenced in a study of molecular identifiers for immune sequencing clone quantification. TCRdb called the PCR reads again in MiXCR, with one record for every CDR3 protein. The sample shows a few hundred thousand distinct CDR3 sequences, under 25% of them seen only once. The sequencing sample was made of naive CD8+ T cells from blood, with Jurkat cell RNA spiked in. As for subset: FACS-sorted CD8+CD4-CCR7+CD45RA+ naive T cells. These receptors came from a human donor in good health. Some libraries in this study had Jurkat cell RNA spiked in.

This clonotype has only a few counts. The chain recombines TRBV6-5 with TRBJ2-5; 9 bases map to TRBD2. The V and J ends lost 6 bases and 5 bases, in that order; junction bases with no gene match: 7. The CDR3 runs to 14 residues. Germline assignment: CDR1 MNHEY and CDR2 SVGAGI. CDR3 sequence: CASSTGTSSETQYF. The CDR3 DNA sequence: TGTGCCAGCAGCACCGGGACTAGCAGCGAGACCCAGTACTTC.

This clonotype occurred many times. The V call is TRBV7-9, the J call TRBJ2-5; TRBD2 agrees at 7 bases. Germline CDR1 reads SEHNR; CDR2 reads FQNEAQ (reference sequence). The J segment lost 3 bases and the V segment lost 2 bases, leaving 6 bases of the junction unmatched. The CDR3 loop spans 15 amino acids. This chain's CDR3 is CASSLPLAGEETQYF. The CDR3 coding sequence is TGTGCCAGCAGCTTACCCCTCGCGGGAGAAGAGACCCAGTACTTC. Full variable domain (rest looked up from reference TRBV7-9 and TRBJ2-5): DTGVSQNPRHKITKRGQNVTFRCDPISEHNRLYWYRQTLGQGPEFLTYFQNEAQLEKSRLLSDRFSAERPKGSFSTLEIQRTEQGDSAMYLCASSLPLAGEETQYFGPGTRLLVL.

The V gene is TRBV19, the J gene TRBJ1-2, with no clear D. This CDR3 has 13 amino acids. CDR1 LNHDA and CDR2 SQIVND come from the germline V gene (reference sequence). V was cut by 3 bases and J by 3 bases, with 8 bases left in between. The CDR3 DNA is TGTGCCAGTAGTATGTTGATCTACTATGGCTACACCTTC. Amino acid sequence: CASSMLIYYGYTF.

This clonotype was counted only a few times. This rearrangement joins TRBV27 to TRBJ2-3, with TRBD2 matching over 7 bases. This CDR3 comprises 18 residues. V dropped 1 base and J dropped 3; count of bases not matched to a gene: 13. Germline CDR1 reads MNHEY; CDR2 reads SMNVEV (reference sequence). CDR3 protein: CASSLYSLGGLGTDTQYF. CDR3 bases: TGTGCCAGCAGTTTATATTCGCTGGGGGGGTTGGGAACAGATACGCAGTATTTT.

V usage is TRBV3-1 and J usage is TRBJ1-5; D unresolved. The CDR3 has 13 residues. Germline loops: CDR1 LGHDT, CDR2 YNNKEL (reference sequence). The ends were cut back, 3 bases at V and 2 bases at J, with 5 bases in the middle. The CDR3 protein is CASSQGRNQPQHF. In DNA form, the CDR3 reads TGTGCCAGCAGCCAGGGCCGCAATCAGCCCCAGCATTTT. Full variable domain (outside the CDR3, taken from reference TRBV3-1 and TRBJ1-5): DTAVSQTPKYLVTQMGNDKSIKCEQNLGHDTMYWYKQDSKKFLKIMFSYNNKELIINETVPNRFSPKSPDKAHLNLHINSLELGDSAVYFCASSQGRNQPQHFGDGTRLSIL.

The V gene is TRBV11-2, the J gene TRBJ2-2; TRBD2 might be the D (5 bases). The CDR3 sequence is 16 residues long. Germline V CDR1 and CDR2: SGHAT, FQNNGV. V was cut by 1 base and J by 4 bases, with 13 bases left in between. The CDR3 here is CASSLVLVSSTGELFF. As DNA, the CDR3 is TGTGCCAGCAGCTTAGTACTAGTTTCGAGCACCGGGGAGCTGTTTTTT. The full variable domain, in which reference TRBV11-2 and TRBJ2-2 provide the parts outside the CDR3, is EAGVAQSPRYKIIEKRQSVAFWCNPISGHATLYWYQQILGQGPKLLIQFQNNGVVDDSQLPKDRFSAERLKGVDSTLKIQPAKLEDSAVYLCASSLVLVSSTGELFFGEGSRLTVL.

This clonotype has only a few counts. This chain joins TRBV28 and TRBJ2-7; 7 positions match TRBD1. The J segment lost 3 bases and the V segment lost 4 bases, leaving 6 bases of the junction unmatched. This CDR3 region has 14 residues. Looked up from germline, CDR1 is MDHEN and CDR2 is SYDVKM. The CDR3 DNA sequence: TGTGCCAGCAGTTCTAGGACAGGTTACTACGAGCAGTACTTC. It translates to CASSSRTGYYEQYF.

This clonotype was seen repeatedly, ten times or more. The chain couples TRBV30 to TRBJ2-7; D not certain. V lost 0 bases and J lost 7, with 19 bases in between. This CDR3 comprises 15 residues. Germline CDR1 is GTSNPN and CDR2 is SVGIG (reference sequence). CDR3 in amino acids: CAWSVTTNSPGEQYF. In DNA, the CDR3 is TGTGCCTGGAGTGTAACTACTAACTCCCCCGGGGAGCAGTACTTC.

This clonotype was seen ten or more times. The chain has TRBV5-1 and TRBJ2-7, with 9 bases matching TRBD1. The V gene's germline CDR1 is SGHRS and CDR2 YFSETQ. The CDR3 length is 14 residues. V lost 1 base to trimming and J lost 5 bases; unmatched junction nucleotides: 4. The DNA for the CDR3 is TGCGCCAGCAGCTTGTATACAGGGGGCGACGAGCAGTACTTC. It codes for CASSLYTGGDEQYF. Based on the CDR3 plus reference TRBV5-1 and TRBJ2-7, the full variable domain is KAGVTQTPRYLIKTRGQQVTLSCSPISGHRSVSWYQQTPGQGLQFLFEYFSETQRNKGNFPGRFSGRQFSNSRSEMNVSTLELGDSALYLCASSLYTGGDEQYFGPGTRLTVT.

This clonotype was found many times. The chain carries TRBV6-5 and TRBJ2-3; no firm D call. CDR1 and CDR2 from the germline V gene are MNHEY and SVGAGI. V lost 6 bases to trimming and J lost 0 bases, with 13 bases between them. CDR3 size: 15 residues. CDR3 nucleotides: TGTGCCAGCAGCTCGACGACGGCTAGCACAGATACGCAGTATTTT. As protein: CASSSTTASTDTQYF.

This clonotype was seen a few times. The V gene is TRBV2, the J gene TRBJ2-5; D remains ambiguous. The CDR3 runs to 13 residues. The V gene's germline CDR1 is SNHLY and CDR2 FYNNEI. The germline V and J ends were trimmed by 7 bases and 1 base, with 10 bases remaining between them. The CDR3 spells CASMKGIQETQYF. The CDR3 coding sequence is TGTGCCAGCATGAAGGGCATCCAAGAGACCCAGTACTTC.

This clonotype has ten or more counts. V gene TRBV5-4 combines with J gene TRBJ2-3, with D perhaps assigned TRBD1 or TRBD2 (5 bases each). The CDR3 has 15 residues. Germline CDR1 is SGHNT and CDR2 is YYREEE (reference sequence). Trimming removed 1 base at V and 0 bases at J, with 9 bases between. CDR3 in DNA: TGTGCCAGCAGCTTGCAGGGAGCTAGCACAGATACGCAGTATTTT. It specifies CASSLQGASTDTQYF.

The gene calls are TRBV18 and TRBJ1-1; no reliable D call. The ends were cut back, 0 bases at V and 5 bases at J, with 7 bases in the middle. Germline V gene sequence: CDR1 KGHSH, CDR2 LQKENI. The CDR3 runs to 13 residues. The CDR3 loop is CASSPPVGTEAFF. For the CDR3, the DNA is TGTGCCAGCTCACCACCCGTAGGTACTGAAGCTTTCTTT.

This clonotype appeared a few times. This chain links TRBV7-2 with TRBJ2-5; 7 bases align to TRBD2. This CDR3 spans 16 amino acids. Germline V lookup: CDR1 SGHTA, CDR2 FQGNSA. Trimming removed 1 base from V and 1 base from J; junction bases left unmatched: 6. The CDR3 loop reads CASSLGAGPLQETQYF. The DNA of the CDR3 is TGTGCCAGCAGCTTAGGAGCGGGGCCACTCCAAGAGACCCAGTACTTC.

The rearrangement links TRBV19 to TRBJ2-3; 7 positions match TRBD1. The V gene end was trimmed by 6 bases and the J gene end by 5 bases; junction bases not matched to a gene: 14. The CDR3 runs to 16 residues. Germline values: CDR1 LNHDA, CDR2 SQIVND (reference sequence). The CDR3 nucleotides read TGTGCCAGTAGCTCCCCGGACAGGTTGATCAGAGATACGCAGTATTTT. Protein product: CASSSPDRLIRDTQYF.

Ten or more counts support this clonotype. This chain links TRBV20-1 with TRBJ2-3; no clear D. The V gene's germline CDR1 is DFQATT and CDR2 SNEGSKA (reference sequence). Trimming removed 0 bases at V and 1 base at J, with 14 bases between. The CDR3 is 16 residues long. Here the CDR3 reads CSARDYNAARTDTQYF. CDR3 coding DNA: TGCAGTGCTAGAGACTACAATGCCGCTCGCACAGATACGCAGTATTTT.

This clonotype occurred many times. J is TRBJ2-6 and V is TRBV12-3 or TRBV12-4; D is ambiguous. V dropped 5 bases and J dropped 0 bases, with 8 bases sitting between them. The length of the CDR3 is 15 residues. The CDR3 spells CASSPIGSGANVLTF. For the CDR3, the DNA is TGTGCCAGCAGTCCCATTGGCTCTGGGGCCAACGTCCTGACTTTC.

This chain uses TRBV7-2 with TRBJ2-7, with D perhaps TRBD1 (6 bases). Germline CDR1 is SGHTA and CDR2 is FQGNSA. With 0 bases removed from V and 3 bases from J, the gap between germline ends came to 9 bases. This CDR3 contains 14 residues. The CDR3 reads CASSLAGADYEQYF. The CDR3, as DNA: TGTGCCAGCAGCTTAGCGGGGGCAGACTACGAGCAGTACTTC.

This clonotype showed up just a few times. The chain has TRBV14 and TRBJ2-3, with 8 bases fitting TRBD1. V was clipped by 6 bases and J by 1 base; unmatched bases: 15. The V gene's germline CDR1 is SGHDN and CDR2 FVKESK. The length of the CDR3 is 18 residues. Here the CDR3 reads CASSPFQGASEGTDTQYF. The CDR3 DNA reads as TGTGCCAGCAGTCCTTTCCAGGGGGCATCCGAGGGCACAGATACGCAGTATTTT.

This clonotype has more than one count but fewer than ten. This chain uses TRBV3-1 with TRBJ1-1; no clear D gene. V gave up 4 bases and J gave up 1 base, with 16 bases separating them. Germline loops: CDR1 LGHDT, CDR2 YNNKEL (reference sequence). The CDR3 has 16 residues. The CDR3 nucleotides are TGTGCCAGCAGCCCAATCGGGATCTTGGGGAACACTGAAGCTTTCTTT. Translating gives CASSPIGILGNTEAFF. The full variable domain, its missing parts supplied by reference TRBV3-1 and TRBJ1-1, is DTAVSQTPKYLVTQMGNDKSIKCEQNLGHDTMYWYKQDSKKFLKIMFSYNNKELIINETVPNRFSPKSPDKAHLNLHINSLELGDSAVYFCASSPIGILGNTEAFFGQGTRLTVV.

Details on this clonotype: A read error may explain this, as a much larger clone is one base away. CDR3 amino acids: CASSLSPGNMNTEAFF. The CDR3 DNA reads TGTGCCAGCAGTCTCTCCCCAGGTAACATGAACACTGAAGCTTTCTTT. V and J are TRBV2 and TRBJ1-1; no definite D call. The CDR3 has 16 residues. The germline V gene encodes CDR1 SNHLY and CDR2 FYNNEI. Deletions cut 5 bases from V and 0 bases from J, with 16 bases between.

This clonotype was counted a few times. This may come from a read error, since a much larger clone is one base off. The V and J genes are TRBV9 and TRBJ1-4, with 7 bases aligning to TRBD1. The CDR3 contains 14 residues. Germline V gene sequence: CDR1 SGDLS, CDR2 YYNGEE. V gave up 3 bases and J gave up 6 bases; unmatched junction bases: 5. The CDR3 nucleotides are TGTGCCAGCAGCGCAGGGGGTGGCGATGAAAAACTGTTTTTT. Protein product: CASSAGGGDEKLFF.

Details on this clonotype: This may stem from a read error, because a much larger clone lies one nucleotide away. This chain connects TRBV20-1 to TRBJ2-7; D possibly corresponds to TRBD2 (5 bases). The length of the CDR3 is 13 residues. Per the germline V gene, CDR1 is DFQATT and CDR2 is SNEGSKA (reference sequence). DNA of the CDR3: TGCGGTGCTGACGCCGGGATTACCTACGAGCAGTACTTC. Its protein is CGADAGITYEQYF.

On this clonotype: This could be a read error, since a much larger clone is one nucleotide away. The chain links TRBV2 to TRBJ2-1, with 12 positions matching TRBD2. CDR1 and CDR2 from the germline V gene are SNHLY and FYNNEI. Trimming took 0 bases from V and 11 from J; bases not matched to a gene: 8. The CDR3 totals 16 residues. This CDR3 is CASSEASSGRADKQFF. The CDR3 nucleotides are TGTGCCAGCAGTGAAGCCTCTAGCGGGAGGGCCGATAAGCAGTTCTTC.

In the case of this clonotype: A single base separates this from a much larger clone, so it may be a read error. This rearrangement joins TRBV7-9 to TRBJ2-7; D may be TRBD1 (6 bases). V was shortened by 8 bases and J by 2 bases, with 13 bases between the two germline ends. CDR3 length: 13 residues. The V gene's germline CDR1 is SEHNR and CDR2 FQNEAQ (reference sequence). As DNA, the CDR3 is TGTGCCAGCGGCCCACAGGGAACCTACGAGCAGTACTTC. This codes for CASGPQGTYEQYF.

In its sample, this clonotype was seen many times. This chain links TRBV5-1 with TRBJ2-3, with TRBD2 identical over 8 bases. The V segment lost 0 bases and the J segment 2 bases; nucleotides outside the gene matches: 2. The length of the CDR3 is 15 residues. Per germline, CDR1 SGHRS and CDR2 YFSETQ. This CDR3 reads CASSLDGRATDTQYF. The CDR3 nucleotides are TGCGCCAGCAGCTTGGACGGGAGGGCCACAGATACGCAGTATTTT.

This clonotype was observed many times. The V gene is TRBV12-3 or TRBV12-4, the J gene TRBJ2-5; 14 nucleotides match TRBD2. The CDR3 is made up of 18 amino acids. V was pared by 7 bases and J by 2 bases, with 12 bases of the junction left unmatched. CDR3 protein: CASTSGLAGAIGQETQYF. CDR3 nucleotides: TGTGCCAGCACCTCGGGACTAGCGGGGGCCATAGGACAAGAGACCCAGTACTTC.

Details on this clonotype: This may arise from a read error, as a much more abundant clone is one base away. The V and J genes are TRBV7-9 and TRBJ1-1; D gene uncertain. The CDR3 consists of 14 residues. The V gene's germline CDR1 is SEHNR and CDR2 FQNEAQ (reference sequence). CDR3 region: CASSPLTENTDAFF. CDR3 nucleotide sequence: TGTGCCAGCAGCCCGTTGACGGAGAACACTGACGCTTTCTTT.

As regards this clonotype: This could be a read error, since a much larger clone is one nucleotide away. This chain links TRBV5-1 with TRBJ2-4; D unclear. This CDR3 has 15 amino acids. Germline V gene data show CDR1 as SGHRS and CDR2 as YFSETQ. Trimming removed 7 bases at V and 6 bases at J, with 20 bases between. The CDR3 spells CASGDSESSGNIQYF. The CDR3 region has the DNA TGCGCCAGCGGAGACTCCGAAAGCTCGGGAAACATTCAGTACTTC.

A word on this clonotype: Mismatch with germline at one junction end may stem from a read error. V gene TRBV12-3 or TRBV12-4 combines with J gene TRBJ1-5; a weak D match, TRBD1 (5 bases). This CDR3 is built from 13 residues. Here the CDR3 DNA reads TGTGCCAGCAGTTTTGGGGGGAATCAGCCCCGGCATTTT. Protein product: CASSFGGNQPRHF.